The 4 T cell receptor beta chains presented below share a single source sample, sequenced in a study of cytomegalovirus exposure and HLA in healthy donors (dated by TCRdb to between 2016 and 2019). The library relied on the immunoSEQ multiplex PCR assay. For the multiplex PCR, a mixture combining 60 forward primers for TCR Vbeta segments and 13 reverse primers for TCR Jbeta segments was used. The immuneACCESS repertoire file appears here via TCRdb, limited to in-frame rearrangements. These files lack a portion of the clones; in checked studies, under half of the deficit traces to unresolved V genes, and the cause of the others is not known. Here the sample has about 270,000 clones; around 66% occur a single time. The ten top clones hold under 3% of the sample. Sequenced: PBMCs. The receptors derive from a female donor in good health and CMV-seronegative.

The table lists this clone with a count of one. This chain uses TRBV9 with TRBJ1-2; TRBD1 is a possible D gene (5 bases). CDR1 SGDLS and CDR2 YYNGEE come from the germline V gene. The V gene lost 5 bases and the J gene lost 4 bases, with 12 bases spanning the gap. CDR3 size: 13 residues. The CDR3 loop reads CASRTTASYGYTF. CDR3 bases: TGTGCCAGCAGAACGACAGCCTCCTATGGCTACACCTTC.

The CDR3 bases are TGTGCCAGCAGTCTGCCTCAGGGGCCCGTCACCGGGGAGCTGTTTTTT. Protein: CASSLPQGPVTGELFF. The gene calls are TRBV28 and TRBJ2-2; D might be TRBD1 (6 bases). This CDR3 has 16 amino acids. The V gene lost 5 bases and the J gene lost 4 bases, with 17 bases spanning the gap. CDR1 is MDHEN, CDR2 SYDVKM, per germline.

This clone was observed a handful of times. The rearrangement joins TRBV15 to TRBJ2-3, with D perhaps TRBD2 (6 bases). The CDR3 totals 14 residues. Germline lookup yields CDR1 LNHNV and CDR2 YYDKDF (reference sequence). Trimming removed 5 bases from V and 2 bases from J, with 11 bases in between. The CDR3 bases are TGTGCCACCAGCGGGAGGCCCTCCACAGATACGCAGTATTTT. Protein sequence: CATSGRPSTDTQYF.

This clone was detected once. V and J are TRBV5-1 and TRBJ2-3, with D tentatively TRBD1 (5 bases). The V end was cut by 0 bases, the J end by 5 bases, with 13 bases between. Germline V CDR1 and CDR2: SGHRS, YFSETQ. This CDR3 has 15 amino acids. The CDR3 nucleotides are TGCGCCAGCAGCTTGGGAACCCTGACAGAAGATACGCAGTATTTT. Encoded protein: CASSLGTLTEDTQYF.